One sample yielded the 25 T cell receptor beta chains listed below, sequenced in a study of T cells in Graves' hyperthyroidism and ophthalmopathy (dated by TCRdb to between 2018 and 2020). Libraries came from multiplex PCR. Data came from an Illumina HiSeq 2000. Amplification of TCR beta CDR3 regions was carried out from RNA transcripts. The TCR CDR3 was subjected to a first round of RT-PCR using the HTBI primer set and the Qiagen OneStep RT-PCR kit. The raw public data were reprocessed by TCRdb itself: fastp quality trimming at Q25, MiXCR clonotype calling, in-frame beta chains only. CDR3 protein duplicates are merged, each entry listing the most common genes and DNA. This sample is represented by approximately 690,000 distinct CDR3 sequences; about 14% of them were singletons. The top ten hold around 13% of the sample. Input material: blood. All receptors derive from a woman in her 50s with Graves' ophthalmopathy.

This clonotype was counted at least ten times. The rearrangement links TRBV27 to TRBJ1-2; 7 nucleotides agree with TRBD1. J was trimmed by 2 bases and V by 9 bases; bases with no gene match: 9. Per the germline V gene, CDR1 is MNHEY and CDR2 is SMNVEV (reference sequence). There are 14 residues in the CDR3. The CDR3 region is CASTNQGGNYGYTF. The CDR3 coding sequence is TGTGCCAGTACTAATCAAGGGGGCAACTATGGCTACACCTTC.

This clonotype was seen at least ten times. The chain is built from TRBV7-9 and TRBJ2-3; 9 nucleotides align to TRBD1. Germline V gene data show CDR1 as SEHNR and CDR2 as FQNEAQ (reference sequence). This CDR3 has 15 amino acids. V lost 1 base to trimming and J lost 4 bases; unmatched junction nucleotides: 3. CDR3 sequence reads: CASSLGDREADTQYF. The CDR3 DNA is TGTGCCAGCAGCTTAGGGGACAGGGAGGCAGATACGCAGTATTTT. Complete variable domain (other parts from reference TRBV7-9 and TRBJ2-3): DTGVSQNPRHKITKRGQNVTFRCDPISEHNRLYWYRQTLGQGPEFLTYFQNEAQLEKSRLLSDRFSAERPKGSFSTLEIQRTEQGDSAMYLCASSLGDREADTQYFGPGTRLTVL.

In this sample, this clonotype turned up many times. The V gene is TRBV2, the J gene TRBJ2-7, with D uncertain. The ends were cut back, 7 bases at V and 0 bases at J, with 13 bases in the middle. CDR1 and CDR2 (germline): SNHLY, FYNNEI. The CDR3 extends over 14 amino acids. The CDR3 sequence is CASTTGYSSYEQYF. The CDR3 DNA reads TGTGCCAGCACGACCGGCTATAGCTCCTACGAGCAGTACTTC.

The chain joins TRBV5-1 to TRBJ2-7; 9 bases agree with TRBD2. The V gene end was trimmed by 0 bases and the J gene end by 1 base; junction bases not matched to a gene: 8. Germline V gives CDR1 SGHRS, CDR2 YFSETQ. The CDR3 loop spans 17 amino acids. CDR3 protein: CASSLGGIAGASYEQYF. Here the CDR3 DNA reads TGCGCCAGCAGCTTGGGCGGTATAGCGGGAGCTTCCTACGAGCAGTACTTC.

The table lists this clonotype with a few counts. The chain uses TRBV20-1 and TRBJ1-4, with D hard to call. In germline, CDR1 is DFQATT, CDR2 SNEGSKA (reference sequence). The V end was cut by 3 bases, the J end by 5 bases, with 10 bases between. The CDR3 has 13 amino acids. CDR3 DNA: TGCAGTGCTAGGCAGACTCAAAATGAAAAACTGTTTTTT. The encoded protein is CSARQTQNEKLFF.

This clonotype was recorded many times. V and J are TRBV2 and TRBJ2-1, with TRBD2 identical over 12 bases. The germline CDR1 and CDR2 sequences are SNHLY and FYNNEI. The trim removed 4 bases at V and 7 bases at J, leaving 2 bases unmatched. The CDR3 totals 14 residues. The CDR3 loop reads CASSGLAGVNEQFF. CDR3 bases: TGTGCCAGCAGTGGACTAGCGGGAGTGAATGAGCAGTTCTTC.

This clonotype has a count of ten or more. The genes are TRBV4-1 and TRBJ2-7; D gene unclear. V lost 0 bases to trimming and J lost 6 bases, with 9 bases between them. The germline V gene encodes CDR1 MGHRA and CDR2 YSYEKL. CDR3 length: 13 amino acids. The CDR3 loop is CASSQDHATEQYF. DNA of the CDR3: TGCGCCAGCAGCCAAGATCACGCGACCGAGCAGTACTTC.

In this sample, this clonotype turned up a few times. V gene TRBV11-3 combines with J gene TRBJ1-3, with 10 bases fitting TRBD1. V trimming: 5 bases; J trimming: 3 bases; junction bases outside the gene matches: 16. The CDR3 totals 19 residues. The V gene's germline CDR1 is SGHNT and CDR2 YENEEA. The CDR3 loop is CASSQEIGTGAQYGNTIYF. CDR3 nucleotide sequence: TGTGCCAGCAGCCAAGAAATCGGGACAGGGGCACAGTATGGAAACACCATATATTTT. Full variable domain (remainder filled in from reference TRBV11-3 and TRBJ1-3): EAGVVQSPRYKIIEKKQPVAFWCNPISGHNTLYWYLQNLGQGPELLIRYENEEAVDDSQLPKDRFSAERLKGVDSTLKIQPAELGDSAVYLCASSQEIGTGAQYGNTIYFGEGSWLTVV.

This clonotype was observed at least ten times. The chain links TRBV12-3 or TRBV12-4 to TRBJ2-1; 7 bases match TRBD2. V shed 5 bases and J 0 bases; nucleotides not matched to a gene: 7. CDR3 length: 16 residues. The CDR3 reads CASSSPSGSSYNEQFF. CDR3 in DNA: TGTGCCAGCAGTAGCCCTAGCGGTAGCTCCTACAATGAGCAGTTCTTC.

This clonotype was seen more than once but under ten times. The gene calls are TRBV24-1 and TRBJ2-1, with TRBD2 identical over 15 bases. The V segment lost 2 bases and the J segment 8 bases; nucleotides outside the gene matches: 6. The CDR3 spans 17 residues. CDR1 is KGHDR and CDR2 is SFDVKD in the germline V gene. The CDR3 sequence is CATSDSGLAGGGDEQFF. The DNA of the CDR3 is TGTGCCACCAGTGATTCCGGACTAGCGGGAGGGGGGGATGAGCAGTTCTTC.

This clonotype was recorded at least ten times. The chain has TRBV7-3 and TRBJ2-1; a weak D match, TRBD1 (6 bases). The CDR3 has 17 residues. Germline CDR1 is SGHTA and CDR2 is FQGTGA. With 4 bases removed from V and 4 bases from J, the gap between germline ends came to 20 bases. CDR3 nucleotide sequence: TGTGCCAGCAGCTCAGAAATCGGACAGAGAAAATACAATGAGCAGTTCTTC. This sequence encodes CASSSEIGQRKYNEQFF.

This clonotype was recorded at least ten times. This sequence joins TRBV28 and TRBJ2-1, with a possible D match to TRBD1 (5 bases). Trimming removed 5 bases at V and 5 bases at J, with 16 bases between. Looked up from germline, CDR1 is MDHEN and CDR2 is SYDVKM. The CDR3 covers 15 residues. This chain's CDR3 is CASSTRQNPNNEQFF. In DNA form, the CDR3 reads TGTGCCAGCAGTACCCGACAGAACCCTAACAATGAGCAGTTCTTC.

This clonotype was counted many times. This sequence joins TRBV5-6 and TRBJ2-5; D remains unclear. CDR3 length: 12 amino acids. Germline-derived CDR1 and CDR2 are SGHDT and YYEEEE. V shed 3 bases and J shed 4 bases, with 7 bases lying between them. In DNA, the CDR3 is TGTGCCAGCAGCTCGCGAATAGAGACCCAGTACTTC. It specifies CASSSRIETQYF.

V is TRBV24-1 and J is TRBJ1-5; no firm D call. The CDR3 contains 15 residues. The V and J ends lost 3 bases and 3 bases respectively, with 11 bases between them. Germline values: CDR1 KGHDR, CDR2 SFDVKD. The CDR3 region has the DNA TGTGCCACCAGTGATAGAAGTGTACCCAATCAGCCCCAGCATTTT. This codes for CATSDRSVPNQPQHF.

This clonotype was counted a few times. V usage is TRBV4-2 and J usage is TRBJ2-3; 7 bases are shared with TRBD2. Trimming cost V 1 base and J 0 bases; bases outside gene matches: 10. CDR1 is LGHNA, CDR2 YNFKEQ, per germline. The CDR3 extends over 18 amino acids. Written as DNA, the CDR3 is TGTGCCAGCAGCCAAGCTTCAGCGGGAATCGGGAGCACAGATACGCAGTATTTT. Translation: CASSQASAGIGSTDTQYF.

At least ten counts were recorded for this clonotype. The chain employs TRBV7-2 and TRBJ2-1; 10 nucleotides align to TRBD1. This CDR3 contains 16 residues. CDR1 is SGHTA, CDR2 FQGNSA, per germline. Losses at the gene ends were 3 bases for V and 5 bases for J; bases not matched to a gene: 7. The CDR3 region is CASSLVPGQGHNEQFF. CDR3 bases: TGTGCCAGCAGCTTGGTGCCGGGACAGGGGCACAATGAGCAGTTCTTC.

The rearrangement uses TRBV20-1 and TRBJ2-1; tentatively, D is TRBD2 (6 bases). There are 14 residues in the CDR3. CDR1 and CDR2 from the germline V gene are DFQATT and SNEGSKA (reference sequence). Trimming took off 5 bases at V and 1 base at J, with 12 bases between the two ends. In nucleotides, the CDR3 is TGCAGTGCTTCACGACTAGTATCCTACAATGAGCAGTTCTTC. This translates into CSASRLVSYNEQFF.

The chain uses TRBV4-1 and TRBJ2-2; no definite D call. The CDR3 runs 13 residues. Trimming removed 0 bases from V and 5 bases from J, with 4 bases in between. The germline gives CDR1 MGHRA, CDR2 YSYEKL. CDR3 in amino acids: CASSQDLTGELFF. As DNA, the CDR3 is TGCGCCAGCAGCCAAGATTTGACCGGGGAGCTGTTTTTT.

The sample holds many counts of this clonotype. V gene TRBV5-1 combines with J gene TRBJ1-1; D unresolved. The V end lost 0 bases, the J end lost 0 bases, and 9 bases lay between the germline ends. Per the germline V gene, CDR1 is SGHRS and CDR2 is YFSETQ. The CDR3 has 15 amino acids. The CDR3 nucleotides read TGCGCCAGCAGCTTGGCCGGAGCCATGAACACTGAAGCTTTCTTT. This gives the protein CASSLAGAMNTEAFF. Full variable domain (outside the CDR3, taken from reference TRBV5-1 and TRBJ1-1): KAGVTQTPRYLIKTRGQQVTLSCSPISGHRSVSWYQQTPGQGLQFLFEYFSETQRNKGNFPGRFSGRQFSNSRSEMNVSTLELGDSALYLCASSLAGAMNTEAFFGQGTRLTVV.

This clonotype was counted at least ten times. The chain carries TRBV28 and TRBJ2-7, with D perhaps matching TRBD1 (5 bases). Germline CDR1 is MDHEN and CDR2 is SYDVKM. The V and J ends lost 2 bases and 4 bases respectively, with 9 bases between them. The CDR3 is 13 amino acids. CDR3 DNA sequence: TGTGCCAGCAGTTTAGACAGCCTTTACGAGCAGTACTTC. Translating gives CASSLDSLYEQYF.

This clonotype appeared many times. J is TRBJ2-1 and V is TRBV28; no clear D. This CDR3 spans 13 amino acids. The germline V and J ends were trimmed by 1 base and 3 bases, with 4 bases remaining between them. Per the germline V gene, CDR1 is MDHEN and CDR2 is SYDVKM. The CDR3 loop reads CASSLYDYNEQFF. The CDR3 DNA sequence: TGTGCCAGCAGTTTATATGACTACAATGAGCAGTTCTTC. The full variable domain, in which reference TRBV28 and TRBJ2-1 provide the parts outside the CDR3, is DVKVTQSSRYLVKRTGEKVFLECVQDMDHENMFWYRQDPGLGLRLIYFSYDVKMKEKGDIPEGYSVSREKKERFSLILESASTNQTSMYLCASSLYDYNEQFFGPGTRLTVL.

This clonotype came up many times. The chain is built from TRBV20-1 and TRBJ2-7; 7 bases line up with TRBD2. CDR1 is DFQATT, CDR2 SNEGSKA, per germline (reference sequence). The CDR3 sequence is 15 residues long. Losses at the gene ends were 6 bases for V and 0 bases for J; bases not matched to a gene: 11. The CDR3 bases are TGCAGTGCGAGCGGGACGGGAGGCCCCTCCTACGAGCAGTACTTC. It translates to CSASGTGGPSYEQYF.

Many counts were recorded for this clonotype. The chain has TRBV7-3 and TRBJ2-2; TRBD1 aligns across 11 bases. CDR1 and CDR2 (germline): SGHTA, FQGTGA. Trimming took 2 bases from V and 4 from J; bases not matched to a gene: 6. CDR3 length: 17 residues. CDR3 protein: CASSLYRTGGITGELFF. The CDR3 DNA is TGTGCCAGCAGCTTATATAGGACAGGGGGCATCACCGGGGAGCTGTTTTTT.

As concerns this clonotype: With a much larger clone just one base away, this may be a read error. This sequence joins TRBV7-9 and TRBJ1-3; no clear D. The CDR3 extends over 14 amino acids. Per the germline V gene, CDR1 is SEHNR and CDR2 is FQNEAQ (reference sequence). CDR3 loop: CASAQPFSGNTVYF. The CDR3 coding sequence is TGTGCCAGCGCACAGCCGTTCTCTGGAAACACCGTATATTTT.

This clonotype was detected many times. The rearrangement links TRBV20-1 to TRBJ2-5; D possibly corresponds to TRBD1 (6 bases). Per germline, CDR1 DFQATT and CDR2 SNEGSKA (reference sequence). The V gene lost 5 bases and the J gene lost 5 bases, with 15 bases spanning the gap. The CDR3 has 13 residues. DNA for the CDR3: TGCAGTGCTCATGCCACAGGGCGGGAGACCCAGTACTTC. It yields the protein CSAHATGRETQYF.